This TCR beta chain is from a study of T cell responses to AZD1222 COVID-19 vaccine. This CDR3 comprises 15 residues. Germline V gives CDR1 MNHEY, CDR2 SVGAGI. Trimming removed 4 bases at V and 5 bases at J, with 14 bases between. TCRdb's copy holds only in-frame clones and misses some; the assay was immunoSEQ multiplex PCR. This repertoire shows about 130,000 clones, 94% found once; its top ten account for around 7%. The sequence derives from an adult in good health. This chain joins TRBV6-5 and TRBJ2-2; no clear D gene. The specimen was peripheral blood, collected on day 0 of AZD1222 vaccination. In nucleotides, the CDR3 is TGTGCCAGCAGTTTCGGTGATGTCCCTACCGGGGAGCTGTTTTTT. Amino acids: CASSFGDVPTGELFF.